Given below is one T cell receptor beta chain in context. This entry comes from a study of T cells in Graves' hyperthyroidism and ophthalmopathy. CDR3 length: 16 amino acids. CDR1 and CDR2 from the germline V gene are DFQATT and SNEGSKA (reference sequence). V was shortened by 0 bases and J by 0 bases, with 9 bases between the two germline ends. Amplified regions were TCR beta CDR3 sequences from RNA transcripts. Primed by the HTBI set, a first-round RT-PCR was run on the TCR CDR3. TCRdb re-called the multiplex PCR reads through MiXCR, storing one row per CDR3 protein. The data show about 380,000 distinct CDR3 sequences, with roughly 18% seen just once and 40% held by the top ten.

The gene calls are TRBV20-1 and TRBJ2-6; D uncertain. Sequenced input: blood. This clonotype originated in a man between 18 and 35 years old with Graves' ophthalmopathy. CDR3 amino acids: CSARDVAPSGANVLTF. In DNA form, the CDR3 reads TGCAGTGCTAGAGATGTTGCGCCCTCTGGGGCCAACGTCCTGACTTTC.